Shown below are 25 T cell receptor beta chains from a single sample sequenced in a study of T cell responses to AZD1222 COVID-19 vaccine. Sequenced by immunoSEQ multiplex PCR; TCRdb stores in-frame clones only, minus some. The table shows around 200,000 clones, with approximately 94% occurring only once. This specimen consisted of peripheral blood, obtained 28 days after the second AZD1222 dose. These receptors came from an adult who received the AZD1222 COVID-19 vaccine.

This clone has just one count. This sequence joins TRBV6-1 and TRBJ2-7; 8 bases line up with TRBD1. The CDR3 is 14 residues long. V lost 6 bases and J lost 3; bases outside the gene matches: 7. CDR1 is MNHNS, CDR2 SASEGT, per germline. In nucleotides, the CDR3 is TGTGCCAGCAGACCCGGACAGGGTAACTACGAGCAGTACTTC. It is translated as CASRPGQGNYEQYF.

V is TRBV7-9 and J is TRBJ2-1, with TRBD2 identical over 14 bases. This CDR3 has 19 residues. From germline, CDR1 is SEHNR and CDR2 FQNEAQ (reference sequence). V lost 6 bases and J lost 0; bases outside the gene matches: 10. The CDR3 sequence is CASRTGTSGGASSYNEQFF. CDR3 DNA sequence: TGTGCCAGCAGGACCGGGACTAGCGGGGGAGCAAGCTCCTACAATGAGCAGTTCTTC.

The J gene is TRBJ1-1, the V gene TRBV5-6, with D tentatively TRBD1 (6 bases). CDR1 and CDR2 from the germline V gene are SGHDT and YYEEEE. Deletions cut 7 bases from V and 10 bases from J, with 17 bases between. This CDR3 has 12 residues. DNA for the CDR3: TGTGCCAGCCTCGTAGGGGGATCGGGAGCTTTCTTT. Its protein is CASLVGGSGAFF.

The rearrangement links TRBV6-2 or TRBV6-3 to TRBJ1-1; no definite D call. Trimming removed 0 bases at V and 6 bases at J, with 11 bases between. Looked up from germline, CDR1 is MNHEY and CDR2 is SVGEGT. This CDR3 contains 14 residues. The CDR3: CASSYSVYGAEAFF. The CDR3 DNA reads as TGTGCCAGCAGTTACTCGGTTTATGGGGCTGAAGCTTTCTTT.

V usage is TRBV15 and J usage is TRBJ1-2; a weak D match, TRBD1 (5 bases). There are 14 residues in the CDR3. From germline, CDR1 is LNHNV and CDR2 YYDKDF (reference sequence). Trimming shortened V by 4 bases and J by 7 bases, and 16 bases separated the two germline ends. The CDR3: CATSTSHRSGGYTF. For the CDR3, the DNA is TGTGCCACCAGCACGAGTCACAGGTCGGGTGGCTACACCTTC.

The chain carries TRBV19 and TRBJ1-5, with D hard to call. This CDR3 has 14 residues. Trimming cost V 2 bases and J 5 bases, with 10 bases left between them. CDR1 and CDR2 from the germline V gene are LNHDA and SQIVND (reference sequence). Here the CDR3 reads CASSIQRGYQPQHF. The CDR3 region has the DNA TGTGCCAGTAGTATACAGCGCGGATATCAGCCCCAGCATTTT.

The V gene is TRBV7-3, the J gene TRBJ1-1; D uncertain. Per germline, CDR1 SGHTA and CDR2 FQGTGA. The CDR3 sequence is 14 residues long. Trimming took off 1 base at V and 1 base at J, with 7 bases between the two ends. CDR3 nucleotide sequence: TGTGCCAGCAGCTTAAATTCAGGGAACACTGAAGCTTTCTTT. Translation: CASSLNSGNTEAFF.

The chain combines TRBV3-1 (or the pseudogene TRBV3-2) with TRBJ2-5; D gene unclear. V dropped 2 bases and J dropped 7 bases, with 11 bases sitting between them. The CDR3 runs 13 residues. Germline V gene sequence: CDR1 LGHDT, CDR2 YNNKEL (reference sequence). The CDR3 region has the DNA TGTGCCAGCAGCCAATCAGCCCCGTGGACCCAGTACTTC. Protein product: CASSQSAPWTQYF.

CDR3 bases: TGTGCCACCAGTGATCTCCCCTGGGTGAAGCGGGAAACCTACAATGAGCAGTTCTTC. The encoded protein is CATSDLPWVKRETYNEQFF. V usage is TRBV24-1 and J usage is TRBJ2-1, with TRBD2 matching over 7 bases. CDR3 length: 19 amino acids. The V gene end was trimmed by 3 bases and the J gene end by 2 bases; junction bases not matched to a gene: 15. Germline CDR1 KGHDR, CDR2 SFDVKD.

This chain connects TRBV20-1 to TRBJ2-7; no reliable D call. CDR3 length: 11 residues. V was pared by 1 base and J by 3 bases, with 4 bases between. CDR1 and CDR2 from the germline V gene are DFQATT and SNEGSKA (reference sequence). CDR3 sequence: CSARADYEQYF. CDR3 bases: TGCAGTGCTAGAGCTGACTACGAGCAGTACTTC.

The CDR3 loop reads CASNSGGIHNEQFF. The CDR3 nucleotides read TGTGCCAGCAACAGTGGGGGGATCCACAATGAGCAGTTCTTC. This chain joins TRBV7-3 and TRBJ2-1; TRBD2 is a possible D gene (6 bases). The CDR3 runs to 14 residues. Trimming cost V 7 bases and J 5 bases, with 15 bases left between them. The V gene's germline CDR1 is SGHTA and CDR2 FQGTGA.

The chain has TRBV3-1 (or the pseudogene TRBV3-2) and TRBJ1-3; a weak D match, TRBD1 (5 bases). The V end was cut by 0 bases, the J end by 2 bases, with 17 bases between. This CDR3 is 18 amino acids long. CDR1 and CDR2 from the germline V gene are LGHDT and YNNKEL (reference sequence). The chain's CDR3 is CASSQERQGVYPGNTIYF. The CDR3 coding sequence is TGTGCCAGCAGCCAAGAAAGGCAGGGCGTTTATCCTGGAAACACCATATATTTT.

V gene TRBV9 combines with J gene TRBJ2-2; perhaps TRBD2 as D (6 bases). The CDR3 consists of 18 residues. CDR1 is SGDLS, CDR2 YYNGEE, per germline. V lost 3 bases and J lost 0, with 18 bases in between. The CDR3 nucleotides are TGTGCCAGCAGCGCCCGCCGGGAGCCGGGGGCGAACACCGGGGAGCTGTTTTTT. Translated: CASSARREPGANTGELFF.

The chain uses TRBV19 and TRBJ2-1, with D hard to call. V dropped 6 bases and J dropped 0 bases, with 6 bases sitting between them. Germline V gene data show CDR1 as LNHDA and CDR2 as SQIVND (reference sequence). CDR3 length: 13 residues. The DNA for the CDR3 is TGTGCCAGTAGCGATAGCTCCTACAATGAGCAGTTCTTC. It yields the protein CASSDSSYNEQFF.

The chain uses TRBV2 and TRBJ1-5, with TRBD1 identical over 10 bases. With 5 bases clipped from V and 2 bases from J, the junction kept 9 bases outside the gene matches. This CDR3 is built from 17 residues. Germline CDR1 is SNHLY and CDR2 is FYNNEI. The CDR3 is CASSSGTGVVGNQPQHF. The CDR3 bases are TGTGCCAGCAGTTCCGGGACAGGGGTTGTCGGCAATCAGCCCCAGCATTTT.

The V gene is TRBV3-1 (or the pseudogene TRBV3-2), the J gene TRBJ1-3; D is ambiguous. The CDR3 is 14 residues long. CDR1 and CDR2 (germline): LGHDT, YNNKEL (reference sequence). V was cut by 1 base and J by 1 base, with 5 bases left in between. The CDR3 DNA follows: TGTGCCAGCAGCCAAGGGCGGTCTGGAAACACCATATATTTT. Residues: CASSQGRSGNTIYF.

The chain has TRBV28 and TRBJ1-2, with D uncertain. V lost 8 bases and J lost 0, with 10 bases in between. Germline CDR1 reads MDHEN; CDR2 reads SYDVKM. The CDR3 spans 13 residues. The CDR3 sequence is CASEMPANYGYTF. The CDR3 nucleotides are TGTGCCAGCGAAATGCCAGCTAACTATGGCTACACCTTC.

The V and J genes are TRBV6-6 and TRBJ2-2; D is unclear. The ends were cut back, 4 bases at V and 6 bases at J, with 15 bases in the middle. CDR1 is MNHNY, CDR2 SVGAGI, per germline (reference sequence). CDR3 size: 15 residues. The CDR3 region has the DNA TGTGCCAGCAGTTCAGTTATGCGGCCGGCCGGGGAGCTGTTTTTT. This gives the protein CASSSVMRPAGELFF.

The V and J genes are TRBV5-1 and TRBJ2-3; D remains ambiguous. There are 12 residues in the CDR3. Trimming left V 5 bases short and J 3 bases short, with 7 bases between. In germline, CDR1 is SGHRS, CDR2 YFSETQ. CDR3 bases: TGCGCCAGCAGACGATGGACAGATACGCAGTATTTT. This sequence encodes CASRRWTDTQYF. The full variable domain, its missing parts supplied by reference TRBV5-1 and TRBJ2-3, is KAGVTQTPRYLIKTRGQQVTLSCSPISGHRSVSWYQQTPGQGLQFLFEYFSETQRNKGNFPGRFSGRQFSNSRSEMNVSTLELGDSALYLCASRRWTDTQYFGPGTRLTVL.

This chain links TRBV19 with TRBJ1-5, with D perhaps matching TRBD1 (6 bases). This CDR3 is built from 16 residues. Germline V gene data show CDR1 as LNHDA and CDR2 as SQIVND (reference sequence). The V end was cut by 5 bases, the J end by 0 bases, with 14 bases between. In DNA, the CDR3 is TGTGCCAGTAGTCAACGGAGGACAGTTAGCAATCAGCCCCAGCATTTT. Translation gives CASSQRRTVSNQPQHF.

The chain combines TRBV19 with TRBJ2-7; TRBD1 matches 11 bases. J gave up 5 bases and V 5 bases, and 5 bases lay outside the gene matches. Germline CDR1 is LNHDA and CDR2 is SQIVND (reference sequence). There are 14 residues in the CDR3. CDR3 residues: CASSYGQGANEQYF. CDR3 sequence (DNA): TGTGCCAGTAGTTACGGACAGGGGGCGAACGAGCAGTACTTC.

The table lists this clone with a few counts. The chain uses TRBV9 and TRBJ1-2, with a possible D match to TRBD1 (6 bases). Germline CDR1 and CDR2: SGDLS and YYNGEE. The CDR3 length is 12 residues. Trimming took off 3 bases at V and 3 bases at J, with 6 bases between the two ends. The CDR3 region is CASSGTDYGYTF. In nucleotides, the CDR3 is TGTGCCAGCAGCGGGACAGACTATGGCTACACCTTC.

The CDR3 DNA is TGTGCCAGCAGCTTGTTGCGAGGGAGCAATCAGCCCCAGCATTTT. Protein: CASSLLRGSNQPQHF. This sequence joins TRBV5-8 and TRBJ1-5, with unresolved D. This CDR3 region has 15 residues. From germline, CDR1 is SGHTS and CDR2 YDEGEE. V was shortened by 1 base and J by 1 base, with 9 bases between the two germline ends. Full variable domain (outside the CDR3, taken from reference TRBV5-8 and TRBJ1-5): EAGVTQSPTHLIKTRGQQATLRCSPISGHTSVYWYQQALGLGLQFLLWYDEGEERNRGNFPPRFSGRQFPNYSSELNVNALELEDSALYLCASSLLRGSNQPQHFGDGTRLSIL.

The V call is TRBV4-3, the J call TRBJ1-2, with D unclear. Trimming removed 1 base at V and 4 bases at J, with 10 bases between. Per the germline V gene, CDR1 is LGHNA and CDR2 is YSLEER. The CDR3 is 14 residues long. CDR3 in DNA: TGCGCCAGCAGCCAAGGGCATGGAGTCTATGGCTACACCTTC. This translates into CASSQGHGVYGYTF.

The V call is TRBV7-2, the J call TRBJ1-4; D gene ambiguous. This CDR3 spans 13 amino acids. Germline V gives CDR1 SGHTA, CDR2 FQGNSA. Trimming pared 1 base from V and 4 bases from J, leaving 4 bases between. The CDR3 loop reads CASSLDSNEKLFF. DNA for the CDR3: TGTGCCAGCAGCTTAGACAGTAATGAAAAACTGTTTTTT.